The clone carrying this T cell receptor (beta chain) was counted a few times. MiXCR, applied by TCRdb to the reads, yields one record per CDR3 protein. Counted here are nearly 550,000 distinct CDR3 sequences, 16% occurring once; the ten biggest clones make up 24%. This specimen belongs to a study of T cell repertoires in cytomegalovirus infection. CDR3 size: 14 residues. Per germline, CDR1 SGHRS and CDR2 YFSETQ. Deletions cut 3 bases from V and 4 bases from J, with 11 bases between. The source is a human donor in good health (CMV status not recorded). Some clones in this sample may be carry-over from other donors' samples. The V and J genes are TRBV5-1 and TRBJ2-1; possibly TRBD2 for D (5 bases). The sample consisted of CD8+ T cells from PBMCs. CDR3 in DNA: TGCGCCAGCAGCTACGAGGGCGCTTACAATGAGCAGTTCTTC. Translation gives CASSYEGAYNEQFF.